This entry is about one TCR beta chain. In the study's own analysis: Nucleated cell number was recorded as an estimate derived from reference gene primer amplification. Profiling relied on immunoSEQ multiplex PCR, and the TCRdb table lists in-frame clones only, not all of them. The V and J calls and clone size come from that table; D and trimming were worked out from the DNA. The table lists 200,000 to 250,000 clones, around 84% of them singletons, with approximately 5.1% in the top ten. The data belong to a study of blood T cell repertoires in COVID-19. Overall study context: T cells, B-cell-depleted T cells, or PBMCs supplied cDNA or gDNA.

With 6 bases removed from V and 8 bases from J, the gap between germline ends came to 11 bases. Germline CDR1 and CDR2: DFQATT and SNEGSKA (reference sequence). The CDR3 contains 11 residues. This receptor was taken from a woman aged 55-69 years who had recovered from COVID-19. Sequences were obtained from peripheral blood. V is TRBV20-1 and J is TRBJ2-1; D gene ambiguous. CDR3 amino acids: CSAARADEQFF. Here the CDR3 DNA reads TGCAGTGCGGCTAGAGCCGATGAGCAGTTCTTC.